Below, 28 T cell receptor beta chains from the same sample are listed, as sequenced in a study of T cell changes during pregnancy in multiple sclerosis. Data came from immunoSEQ multiplex PCR; TCRdb stores just in-frame clones and leaves some out. Of roughly 57,000 clones listed, roughly nine tenths are singletons. Sequences were derived from peripheral blood, sampled in the first trimester of pregnancy. The receptor source for this set is a female donor with multiple sclerosis, enrolled in a pregnancy study.

This sequence joins TRBV2 and TRBJ2-7; maybe TRBD2 (6 bases). The V gene's germline CDR1 is SNHLY and CDR2 FYNNEI. V was cut by 4 bases and J by 4 bases, with 14 bases left in between. The CDR3 has 14 residues. CDR3 residues: CASSGQGLPYEQYF. CDR3 in DNA: TGTGCCAGCAGTGGGCAGGGACTCCCTTACGAGCAGTACTTC.

This chain joins TRBV7-9 and TRBJ1-4, with D tentatively TRBD1 (6 bases). CDR3 length: 15 residues. The germline V gene encodes CDR1 SEHNR and CDR2 FQNEAQ (reference sequence). The germline V and J ends were trimmed by 4 bases and 6 bases, with 15 bases remaining between them. CDR3 sequence (DNA): TGTGCCAGCAGCTGGTACGGGACACGGGATGAAAAACTGTTTTTT. Protein sequence: CASSWYGTRDEKLFF.

As concerns this clone: Other DNA sequences of this sample code for an identical CDR3. V gene TRBV29-1 combines with J gene TRBJ2-3; D may be TRBD2 (7 bases). Trimming left V 4 bases short and J 3 bases short, with 11 bases between. This CDR3 has 13 amino acids. In germline, CDR1 is SQVTM, CDR2 ANQGSEA. CDR3 bases: TGCAGCGTTGTAGGGGGGGCAACAGATACGCAGTATTTT. Protein product: CSVVGGATDTQYF.

This clone was detected only a few times. J is TRBJ1-2 and V is TRBV10-3; D unclear. The V gene lost 8 bases and the J gene lost 6 bases, with 13 bases spanning the gap. Looked up from germline, CDR1 is ENHRY and CDR2 is SYGVKD. The CDR3 covers 12 residues. CDR3 nucleotide sequence: TGTGCCATCGGTGGGCAGGCGAATGGCTACACCTTC. It translates to CAIGGQANGYTF.

V and J are TRBV25-1 and TRBJ1-2, with D unresolved. The CDR3 is made up of 14 amino acids. V was clipped by 5 bases and J by 0 bases, with 10 bases between them. The germline gives CDR1 MGHDK, CDR2 SYGVNS. CDR3 nucleotide sequence: TGTGCCAGCAGTCTCACGGGGTCTAACTATGGCTACACCTTC. It specifies CASSLTGSNYGYTF.

The V call is TRBV6-6, the J call TRBJ2-3; TRBD2 matches at 9 bases. CDR1 and CDR2 from the germline V gene are MNHNY and SVGAGI (reference sequence). V lost 2 bases and J lost 3; bases outside the gene matches: 3. This CDR3 region has 15 residues. CDR3 coding DNA: TGTGCCAGCAGTTACGCGGGAGGGCCTACAGATACGCAGTATTTT. Translated, it gives CASSYAGGPTDTQYF.

This chain uses TRBV10-2 with TRBJ2-6; tentative D call: TRBD2 (5 bases). The germline V and J ends were trimmed by 6 bases and 0 bases, with 12 bases remaining between them. This CDR3 region has 16 residues. CDR1 is WSHSY, CDR2 SAAADI, per germline. The CDR3 spells CASRRTSDSGANVLTF. As DNA, the CDR3 is TGCGCCAGCAGGAGGACTTCAGACTCTGGGGCCAACGTCCTGACTTTC.

This clone was recorded a few times. J is TRBJ1-5 and V is TRBV6-1, with a tentative D call TRBD1 (6 bases). This CDR3 contains 14 residues. V was shortened by 6 bases and J by 4 bases, with 13 bases between the two germline ends. Germline V CDR1 and CDR2: MNHNS, SASEGT. Here the CDR3 reads CASRLDRSNQPQHF. The CDR3 DNA reads as TGTGCCAGCAGACTCGACAGGTCGAATCAGCCCCAGCATTTT.

This clone occurred once. V usage is TRBV30 and J usage is TRBJ2-2; possibly TRBD2 for D (6 bases). Per germline, CDR1 GTSNPN and CDR2 SVGIG (reference sequence). V lost 4 bases and J 0 bases, leaving 15 bases between the germline ends. This CDR3 contains 16 residues. In nucleotides, the CDR3 is TGTGCCTGGACAGGGATAGCGGTGGCGAACACCGGGGAGCTGTTTTTT. It yields the protein CAWTGIAVANTGELFF.

The V call is TRBV29-1, the J call TRBJ1-5; perhaps TRBD1 as D (5 bases). Per the germline V gene, CDR1 is SQVTM and CDR2 is ANQGSEA. This CDR3 has 13 amino acids. The ends were cut back, 6 bases at V and 6 bases at J, with 15 bases in the middle. CDR3 DNA: TGCAGCGTAGTAACAGGTACTGGTCAGCCCCAGCATTTT. Translating it yields CSVVTGTGQPQHF.

The table lists this clone with a few counts. The chain carries TRBV6-5 and TRBJ2-1, with 8 bases lining up with TRBD1. V shed 0 bases, J shed 14 bases, and the junction held 12 bases outside the gene matches. Germline loops: CDR1 MNHEY, CDR2 SVGAGI. The CDR3 covers 15 residues. The CDR3 protein is CASSYSRQGRAGEFF. As DNA, the CDR3 is TGTGCCAGCAGTTACTCTCGACAGGGGCGAGCAGGGGAGTTCTTC.

V is TRBV19 and J is TRBJ1-1, with TRBD1 matching 9 bases. V lost 3 bases, J lost 10 bases, and 6 bases stayed unmatched. Germline lookup yields CDR1 LNHDA and CDR2 SQIVND (reference sequence). The CDR3 is 13 amino acids. The DNA for the CDR3 is TGTGCCAGTAGTATCGAGACAGGGGGTCGAGCTTTCTTT. Protein product: CASSIETGGRAFF.

This clone has a single count. The CDR3, as DNA: TGTGCCAGCAGCTCTCTAGGAGGCGATACGCAGTATTTT. Translating gives CASSSLGGDTQYF. The gene calls are TRBV7-8 and TRBJ2-3, with D possibly being TRBD2 (5 bases). Looked up from germline, CDR1 is SGHVS and CDR2 is FQNEAQ. Trimming cost V 4 bases and J 6 bases, with 11 bases left between them. This CDR3 comprises 13 residues. Based on the CDR3 plus reference TRBV7-8 and TRBJ2-3, the full variable domain is GAGVSQSPRYKVAKRGQDVALRCDPISGHVSLFWYQQALGQGPEFLTYFQNEAQLDKSGLPSDRFFAERPEGSVSTLKIQRTQQEDSAVYLCASSSLGGDTQYFGPGTRLTVL.

The chain links TRBV18 to TRBJ1-2; D unclear. V lost 6 bases and J 0 bases, leaving 8 bases between the germline ends. Germline values: CDR1 KGHSH, CDR2 LQKENI. The length of the CDR3 is 13 residues. CDR3 sequence reads: CASSQDSNYGYTF. The CDR3 DNA reads TGTGCCAGCTCGCAAGACTCTAACTATGGCTACACCTTC.

The V and J genes are TRBV18 and TRBJ2-1, with 8 bases matching TRBD2. CDR3 size: 18 residues. Germline V gene lookup returns CDR1 KGHSH and CDR2 LQKENI. V trimming: 4 bases; J trimming: 5 bases; junction bases outside the gene matches: 16. The CDR3, as DNA: TGTGCCAGCTCACTCCAGCCTTCCCTTAGCGGGGATCACAATGAGCAGTTCTTC. Amino acids: CASSLQPSLSGDHNEQFF.

The chain combines TRBV7-9 with TRBJ2-7; 9 bases are a match to TRBD2. The trim removed 1 base at V and 2 bases at J, leaving 9 bases unmatched. Germline assignment: CDR1 SEHNR and CDR2 FQNEAQ (reference sequence). The CDR3 totals 17 residues. CDR3 amino acids: CASSLGRLASGTYEQYF. CDR3 nucleotide sequence: TGTGCCAGCAGCTTAGGGCGTCTGGCTAGCGGGACCTACGAGCAGTACTTC.

In its sample, this clone was seen a few times. This chain links TRBV19 with TRBJ1-3; the match to TRBD1 covers 8 bases. The CDR3 is 15 residues long. Germline V gene sequence: CDR1 LNHDA, CDR2 SQIVND (reference sequence). The CDR3 here is CASWDRPDSGNTIYF. As DNA, the CDR3 is TGTGCTTCCTGGGACAGGCCGGACTCTGGAAACACCATATATTTT.

The V gene is TRBV9, the J gene TRBJ2-4; 14 bases map to TRBD2. J gave up 2 bases and V 0 bases, and 7 bases lay outside the gene matches. This CDR3 contains 19 residues. The germline V gene has CDR1 SGDLS and CDR2 YYNGEE. This CDR3 is CASSVATSGGASPKNIQYF. CDR3 sequence (DNA): TGTGCCAGCAGCGTAGCGACTAGCGGGGGGGCGAGTCCCAAAAACATTCAGTACTTC. The complete variable domain, with remaining parts taken from reference TRBV9 and TRBJ2-4, reads DSGVTQTPKHLITATGQRVTLRCSPRSGDLSVYWYQQSLDQGLQFLIQYYNGEERAKGNILERFSAQQFPDLHSELNLSSLELGDSALYFCASSVATSGGASPKNIQYFGAGTRLSVL.

The chain is built from TRBV6-6 and TRBJ2-1; D not certain. Looked up from germline, CDR1 is MNHNY and CDR2 is SVGAGI (reference sequence). V was pared by 5 bases and J by 4 bases, with 6 bases between. The length of the CDR3 is 12 residues. CDR3 amino acids: CASSGNYNEQFF. The CDR3 nucleotides are TGTGCCAGCAGTGGCAATTACAATGAGCAGTTCTTC.

This clone occurred many times. The V gene is TRBV5-1, the J gene TRBJ2-7, with 7 bases lining up with TRBD1. This CDR3 is built from 13 residues. Germline CDR1 and CDR2: SGHRS and YFSETQ. J gave up 5 bases and V 4 bases, and 6 bases lay outside the gene matches. The CDR3: CASSPSTGNEQYF. The CDR3 DNA reads TGCGCCAGCAGCCCCTCGACAGGGAACGAGCAGTACTTC.

This chain connects TRBV11-2 to TRBJ1-2; TRBD1 might be the D (5 bases). Per the germline V gene, CDR1 is SGHAT and CDR2 is FQNNGV. V lost 1 base to trimming and J lost 6 bases, with 12 bases between them. This CDR3 comprises 14 residues. As DNA, the CDR3 is TGTGCCAGCAGCTTAGGGTCCGGGGGAAATGGCTACACCTTC. This translates into CASSLGSGGNGYTF. Full variable domain (missing parts from reference TRBV11-2 and TRBJ1-2): EAGVAQSPRYKIIEKRQSVAFWCNPISGHATLYWYQQILGQGPKLLIQFQNNGVVDDSQLPKDRFSAERLKGVDSTLKIQPAKLEDSAVYLCASSLGSGGNGYTFGSGTRLTVV.

This chain links TRBV7-9 with TRBJ2-7; D is perhaps TRBD1 (6 bases). V was clipped by 2 bases and J by 0 bases, with 14 bases between them. The CDR3 is made up of 16 amino acids. Germline CDR1 and CDR2: SEHNR and FQNEAQ (reference sequence). The CDR3 sequence is CASSLTGNRGSYEQYF. The CDR3 bases are TGTGCCAGCAGCTTAACAGGGAATCGAGGCTCCTACGAGCAGTACTTC.

The chain recombines TRBV5-6 with TRBJ2-4, with TRBD1 matching 9 bases. Looked up from germline, CDR1 is SGHDT and CDR2 is YYEEEE. With 0 bases clipped from V and 2 bases from J, the junction kept 6 bases outside the gene matches. The CDR3 is made up of 17 amino acids. Here the CDR3 reads CASSLDGTGRTKNIQYF. The CDR3 region has the DNA TGTGCCAGCAGCTTGGATGGGACAGGGAGAACCAAAAACATTCAGTACTTC. Full variable domain (remainder filled in from reference TRBV5-6 and TRBJ2-4): DAGVTQSPTHLIKTRGQQVTLRCSPKSGHDTVSWYQQALGQGPQFIFQYYEEEERQRGNFPDRFSGHQFPNYSSELNVNALLLGDSALYLCASSLDGTGRTKNIQYFGAGTRLSVL.

The chain carries TRBV18 and TRBJ2-1; possibly TRBD1 for D (5 bases). Trimming removed 2 bases at V and 1 base at J, with 9 bases between. Germline V gives CDR1 KGHSH, CDR2 LQKENI. This CDR3 spans 15 amino acids. The CDR3 spells CASSPTQESYNEQFF. The CDR3 DNA sequence: TGTGCCAGCTCACCAACACAGGAGTCCTACAATGAGCAGTTCTTC.

This chain uses TRBV19 with TRBJ1-5; perhaps TRBD1 as D (5 bases). Germline V gives CDR1 LNHDA, CDR2 SQIVND (reference sequence). Trimming stripped 4 bases from V and 4 bases from J, with 11 bases between. CDR3 length: 14 residues. CDR3 bases: TGTGCCAGTAGTAGACGACAGAGTAATCAGCCCCAGCATTTT. Protein product: CASSRRQSNQPQHF. Filled out from reference TRBV19 and TRBJ1-5, the complete variable domain reads DGGITQSPKYLFRKEGQNVTLSCEQNLNHDAMYWYRQDPGQGLRLIYYSQIVNDFQKGDIAEGYSVSREKKESFPLTVTSAQKNPTAFYLCASSRRQSNQPQHFGDGTRLSIL.

The gene calls are TRBV11-2 and TRBJ1-4; D might be TRBD1 (6 bases). V lost 1 base and J lost 8, with 11 bases in between. Germline loops: CDR1 SGHAT, CDR2 FQNNGV. The CDR3 contains 14 residues. The CDR3 here is CASSLGQAVEKLFF. CDR3 DNA: TGTGCCAGCAGCTTAGGACAGGCGGTAGAAAAACTGTTTTTT.

The chain joins TRBV18 to TRBJ1-1; maybe TRBD1 (5 bases). Germline loops: CDR1 KGHSH, CDR2 LQKENI. V lost 2 bases and J 8 bases, leaving 12 bases between the germline ends. The length of the CDR3 is 13 residues. The CDR3 sequence: CASSPSLSGEAFF. The CDR3 DNA follows: TGTGCCAGCTCACCAAGCTTATCAGGGGAAGCTTTCTTT. Drawing the rest from reference TRBV18 and TRBJ1-1, the complete variable domain is NAGVMQNPRHLVRRRGQEARLRCSPMKGHSHVYWYRQLPEEGLKFMVYLQKENIIDESGMPKERFSAEFPKEGPSILRIQQVVRGDSAAYFCASSPSLSGEAFFGQGTRLTVV.

V is TRBV13 and J is TRBJ1-6; D is unclear. The CDR3 is 17 amino acids. Per the germline V gene, CDR1 is PRHDT and CDR2 is FYEKMQ (reference sequence). V dropped 5 bases and J dropped 6 bases, with 20 bases sitting between them. The CDR3 nucleotides read TGTGCCAGCAGCACCCTCACAGAGCGGCTAAGTAATTCACCCCTCCACTTT. It yields the protein CASSTLTERLSNSPLHF.